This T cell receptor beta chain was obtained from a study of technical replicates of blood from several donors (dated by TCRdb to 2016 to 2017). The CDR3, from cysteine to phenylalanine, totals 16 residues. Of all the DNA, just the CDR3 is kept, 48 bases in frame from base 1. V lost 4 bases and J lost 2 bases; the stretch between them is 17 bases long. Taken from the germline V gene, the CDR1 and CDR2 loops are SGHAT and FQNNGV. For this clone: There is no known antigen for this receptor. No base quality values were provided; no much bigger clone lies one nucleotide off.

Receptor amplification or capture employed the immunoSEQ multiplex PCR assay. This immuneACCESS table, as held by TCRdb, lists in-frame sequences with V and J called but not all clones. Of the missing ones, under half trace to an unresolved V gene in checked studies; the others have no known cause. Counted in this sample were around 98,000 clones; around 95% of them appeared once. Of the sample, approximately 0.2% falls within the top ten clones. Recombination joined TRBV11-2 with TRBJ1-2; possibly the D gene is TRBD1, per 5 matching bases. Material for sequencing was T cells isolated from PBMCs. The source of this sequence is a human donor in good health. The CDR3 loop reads CASSSNAGPTNYGYTF. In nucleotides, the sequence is TGTGCCAGCAGCTCAAACGCGGGACCAACAAACTATGGCTACACCTTC.